This paragraph covers one T cell receptor (beta chain) sequence. The sample originates from a study of T cell changes during pregnancy in multiple sclerosis. Sequencing used immunoSEQ multiplex PCR; TCRdb keeps in-frame clones, though not all of them. The table shows about 51,000 clones, with 85% to 95% occurring only once. This CDR3 region has 17 residues. V shed 0 bases and J 9 bases; nucleotides not matched to a gene: 14. CDR1 is PRHDT and CDR2 is FYEKMQ in the germline V gene (reference sequence). The TCR originated in a female donor with multiple sclerosis, enrolled in a pregnancy study. The specimen was CD4+ T cells from peripheral blood mononuclear cells, collected in the third trimester of pregnancy. This chain connects TRBV13 to TRBJ2-1; 7 bases are a match to TRBD1. As DNA, the CDR3 is TGTGCCAGCAGCTTAGGCTACCGGGTAGGGGGCTTTGGTGAGCAGTTCTTC. Translation: CASSLGYRVGGFGEQFF.